This T cell receptor beta chain came from a study of blood T cell repertoires in COVID-19. At the level of the study: Researchers got acute and convalescent COVID-19 samples from the United States, Italy and Spain.

The data were produced by immunoSEQ multiplex PCR, yet TCRdb's version contains in-frame clones alone and is incomplete. The data hold over 250,000 clones, with approximately 86% observed a single time. Followed over time, Seattle patients had been enrolled while infection was active. The TCR comes from a woman aged 65 to 85 with COVID-19, enrolled during active disease. The sequenced sample was peripheral blood.

In DNA, the CDR3 is TGTGCCAGCAGCCTGAGGACAGGGAGGTTTAGCGAGTACTTC. This gives the protein CASSLRTGRFSEYF. V gene TRBV5-6 combines with J gene TRBJ2-7, with TRBD1 matching over 8 bases. The CDR3 has 14 residues. Germline lookup yields CDR1 SGHDT and CDR2 YYEEEE. V was clipped by 4 bases and J by 11 bases; unmatched bases: 14.